This TCR beta chain was observed in a study of molecular identifiers for immune sequencing clone quantification. Study-level findings and limits: The study reportedly detected spiked Jurkat TCR RNA from one cell among around 1 million naive cells. The share of molecules held by clones above 20 RNA copies was over 98% in effector cells and under 1% in naive cells.

In this sample, this clonotype turned up once. What it recognizes is unknown. TCRdb redid the calling of the PCR reads with MiXCR, one entry per CDR3 protein. The table records hundreds of thousands of distinct CDR3 sequences, about 25% of them present only once. The source of this sequence is a human donor in good health. Some libraries in this study had Jurkat cell RNA spiked in. Sequencing was performed on naive CD8+ T cells from blood, with Jurkat cell RNA spiked in. Subset indicated: FACS-sorted CD8+CD4-CCR7+CD45RA+ naive T cells.

DNA of the CDR3: TGTGCCAGCAGTGACCCGGGACAGGGGATTTGCGAGCAGTACTTC. Its translation is CASSDPGQGICEQYF. The chain couples TRBV27 to TRBJ2-7, with 10 positions matching TRBD1. CDR3 size: 15 residues. The germline CDR1 and CDR2 sequences are MNHEY and SMNVEV (reference sequence). V gave up 5 bases and J gave up 6 bases; unmatched junction bases: 10.